This T cell receptor beta chain appears in the sequencing data of a study of vaccination and CD4 T cells after COVID-19. The sample's time point: late sampling 161 to 241 days after vaccination in a few convalescent patients. Treatment of the sample: approximately nine-day PBMC culture with coronavirus spike peptide pools or control peptides (ViraFEST assay). Germline CDR1 and CDR2: DFQATT and SNEGSKA (reference sequence). The CDR3 totals 13 residues. V shed 5 bases, J shed 3 bases, and the junction held 6 bases outside the gene matches. Cultured CD4+ T cell DNA underwent sequencing with the Oncomine TCR Beta short-read assay. Each CDR3 protein gets one entry after TCRdb re-called the PCR reads with MiXCR. The repertoire holds roughly 20,000 distinct CDR3 sequences, with about half as singletons. Of note for this clonotype: What it binds is not known.

V and J are TRBV20-1 and TRBJ1-2; 7 nucleotides line up with TRBD1. The sequence was obtained from a human donor who had recovered from COVID-19. Here the sequenced sample was CD4+ T cells from blood, cultured in vitro, taken about 7 months after SARS-CoV-2 vaccination. CDR3 sequence reads: CSAWAGTDYGYTF. DNA for the CDR3: TGCAGTGCTTGGGCCGGGACAGACTATGGCTACACCTTC.